The TCR beta chain described here comes from a study of shared clonotypes between healthy human individuals. Overall study results and limits: Relative to their counterparts shared across all four donors, non-shared clonotypes exhibited diminished generation probabilities. The small donor group covered limited genetic and exposure diversity.

A single count supports this clone. The antigen is unknown. With V trimmed by 5 bases and J by 0 bases, 3 bases remained unmatched. There are 15 residues in the CDR3. In germline, CDR1 is MNHNY, CDR2 SVGAGI (reference sequence). Deep-level running was used for the assay. It was across several immunoSEQ plates that each subset's genomic DNA was evenly split. Produced via immunoSEQ multiplex PCR; TCRdb's table is partial and in-frame only. Found here are roughly 1.5 million clones, around 98% of them singletons; the top ten hold around 0.45%. The sequencing input was naive CD4+ T cells sorted from blood. Subset meaning: CD45RA+ positively selected. The TCR comes from a man younger than 40 in good health. This chain joins TRBV6-6 and TRBJ1-5; 8 bases match TRBD1. CDR3 sequence (DNA): TGTGCCAGCAGTGGGGACAGGTCTAGCAATCAGCCCCAGCATTTT. It yields the protein CASSGDRSSNQPQHF.